This T cell receptor (beta chain) was captured by sequencing in a study of T cells in Graves' hyperthyroidism and ophthalmopathy. Study-level information: Initial diagnosis, before any treatment, was when peripheral blood was collected.

Enrolled ophthalmopathy patients presented with a Clinical Activity Score of at least 3, a NOSPECS grade of at least 4, and disease duration under 3 months. A remark on this clonotype: Its antigen is as yet unknown.

The V and J ends lost 3 bases and 2 bases respectively, with 10 bases between them. This CDR3 is built from 15 residues. Germline loops: CDR1 KGHDR, CDR2 SFDVKD. Template material for amplifying TCR beta CDR3 regions consisted of RNA transcripts. In the first-round RT-PCR of the TCR CDR3, the HTBI primer set was used. TCRdb analysed the multiplex PCR reads with MiXCR anew, one entry per CDR3 protein. The sample includes roughly 500,000 distinct CDR3 sequences, roughly 16% of them seen just once. Study-level results: Researchers report that a 13 V-J model separated ophthalmopathy from stable hyperthyroidism.

V and J are TRBV24-1 and TRBJ2-1; weak D call: TRBD1 (5 bases). The receptor comes from a woman aged 30 to 39 with Graves' ophthalmopathy. The specimen was blood. CDR3 protein: CATSDNRYAYNEQFF. CDR3 nucleotide sequence: TGTGCCACCAGTGATAACAGGTACGCCTACAATGAGCAGTTCTTC.